This entry lists 23 T cell receptor beta chains sequenced from one sample in a study of T cells in Graves' hyperthyroidism and ophthalmopathy. RNA transcripts provided the source from which TCR beta CDR3 regions were amplified. The primer set for the first-round RT-PCR of the TCR CDR3 was HTBI. Via MiXCR, TCRdb re-called the multiplex PCR reads, giving one row per CDR3 protein. The sample contains about 350,000 distinct CDR3 sequences, roughly 18% of which appear only once. Sequenced input: blood. Receptors originate from a woman aged 40 to 55 with Graves' ophthalmopathy.

The chain joins TRBV12-3 or TRBV12-4 to TRBJ2-7; D possibly matches TRBD1 or TRBD2 (6 bases each). CDR3 length equals 14 residues. The V gene lost 4 bases and the J gene lost 7 bases, with 17 bases spanning the gap. The CDR3 nucleotides read TGTGCCAGCAGTTACGGAGGAGGGGGAGGAGAGCAGTACTTC. Translated: CASSYGGGGGEQYF.

This clonotype showed up many times. At one of its ends the junction is not consistent with the germline gene, which may arise from a read error. The chain combines TRBV28 with TRBJ1-1; D possibly corresponds to TRBD1 (6 bases). The CDR3 consists of 15 residues. Germline CDR1 reads MDHEN; CDR2 reads SYDVKM. The CDR3 reads CASSPGGGLVTKAFF. The CDR3 nucleotides read TGTGCCAGCAGTCCCGGGGGCGGTTTGGTCACTAAAGCTTTCTTT.

There are many counts of this clonotype. This rearrangement joins TRBV2 to TRBJ2-7; 10 nucleotides match TRBD1. The CDR3 is 15 residues long. V trimming: 4 bases; J trimming: 1 base; junction bases outside the gene matches: 4. Germline CDR1 reads SNHLY; CDR2 reads FYNNEI. For the CDR3, the DNA is TGTGCCAGCAGTGTCCGGGGACAGGGGTCCTACGAGCAGTACTTC. As protein: CASSVRGQGSYEQYF.

This clonotype came up many times. The chain recombines TRBV10-3 with TRBJ2-2, with 9 bases matching TRBD1. J lost 1 base, V lost 8 bases, and 5 bases had no gene match. Germline V gene sequence: CDR1 ENHRY, CDR2 SYGVKD. This CDR3 region has 15 residues. The CDR3 sequence is CAIRDREKNTGELFF. Here the CDR3 DNA reads TGTGCCATCCGGGACAGGGAGAAGAACACCGGGGAGCTGTTTTTT.

This clonotype was observed at least ten times. The rearrangement uses TRBV11-2 and TRBJ1-1; 7 positions match TRBD1. Germline V gives CDR1 SGHAT, CDR2 FQNNGV. V gave up 4 bases and J gave up 0 bases; unmatched junction bases: 5. The CDR3 totals 15 residues. DNA of the CDR3: TGTGCCAGCAGCTCGCAGGGGGGTTTGAACACTGAAGCTTTCTTT. This gives the protein CASSSQGGLNTEAFF.

For the CDR3, the DNA is TGTGCCAGCAGCTTCACCGTGCAAAAAGAGACCCAGTACTTC. Its translation is CASSFTVQKETQYF. V and J are TRBV11-2 and TRBJ2-5, with D uncertain. Germline V lookup: CDR1 SGHAT, CDR2 FQNNGV. The CDR3 is 14 amino acids. Trimming cost V 3 bases and J 3 bases, with 11 bases left between them.

At least ten counts were recorded for this clonotype. V usage is TRBV20-1 and J usage is TRBJ2-5; D is unresolved. Germline lookup yields CDR1 DFQATT and CDR2 SNEGSKA (reference sequence). V gave up 5 bases and J gave up 2 bases, with 12 bases separating them. The CDR3 sequence is 13 residues long. The CDR3 reads CSALQRVQETQYF. DNA for the CDR3: TGCAGTGCTCTCCAGCGAGTACAAGAGACCCAGTACTTC.

In this sample, this clonotype turned up many times. V gene TRBV12-3 or TRBV12-4 combines with J gene TRBJ1-2; a weak D match, TRBD1 (6 bases). Between the trimmed V and J ends, which lost 1 base and 7 bases, there was a span of 13 bases. The CDR3 spans 14 residues. CDR3 bases: TGTGCCAGCAGTTTAGACGGGGGGCTCAGTGGCTACACCTTC. Its protein product is CASSLDGGLSGYTF.

This clonotype has a count of ten or more. The gene calls are TRBV20-1 and TRBJ1-1; D is unclear. There are 14 residues in the CDR3. Trimming pared 1 base from V and 1 base from J, leaving 10 bases between. Germline V gene data show CDR1 as DFQATT and CDR2 as SNEGSKA (reference sequence). CDR3 DNA: TGCAGTGCTAGAGCTACCCGGGGGAACACTGAAGCTTTCTTT. It yields the protein CSARATRGNTEAFF.

This clonotype has ten or more counts. This chain joins TRBV12-3 or TRBV12-4 and TRBJ2-2, with D possibly TRBD2 on 6 matching bases. Trimming shortened V by 5 bases and J by 5 bases, and 18 bases separated the two germline ends. There are 16 residues in the CDR3. The CDR3 bases are TGTGCCAGCAGTCCCGGGACTTCCACCTTAACCGGGGAGCTGTTTTTT. Protein: CASSPGTSTLTGELFF.

This clonotype was detected many times. This rearrangement joins TRBV20-1 to TRBJ2-5; maybe TRBD2 (6 bases). The V end was cut by 6 bases, the J end by 2 bases, with 13 bases between. The CDR3 length is 13 residues. The germline gives CDR1 DFQATT, CDR2 SNEGSKA (reference sequence). The CDR3 here is CSAPGTFQETQYF. As DNA, the CDR3 is TGCAGTGCCCCGGGGACTTTTCAAGAGACCCAGTACTTC.

This clonotype was detected many times. The V call is TRBV11-1, the J call TRBJ1-1; 8 bases line up with TRBD1. V lost 5 bases, J lost 5 bases, and 7 bases stayed unmatched. The germline V gene has CDR1 SGHAT and CDR2 FQDESV (reference sequence). The CDR3 runs to 14 residues. CDR3 coding DNA: TGTGCCAGCAGCCTCGGACAGGGCTGGACTGAAGCTTTCTTT. Its protein is CASSLGQGWTEAFF.

The V gene is TRBV30, the J gene TRBJ1-1; 10 bases agree with TRBD1. The CDR3 totals 13 residues. Germline values: CDR1 GTSNPN, CDR2 SVGIG (reference sequence). V trimming: 3 bases; J trimming: 5 bases; junction bases outside the gene matches: 3. The CDR3 loop is CAWSRTGGTEAFF. In DNA, the CDR3 is TGTGCCTGGAGCCGGACAGGGGGAACTGAAGCTTTCTTT.

Ten or more counts support this clonotype. The rearrangement joins TRBV6-1 to TRBJ2-2; D remains unclear. This CDR3 has 13 residues. Germline CDR1 reads MNHNS; CDR2 reads SASEGT. The V end lost 8 bases, the J end lost 0 bases, and 7 bases lay between the germline ends. The CDR3 DNA is TGTGCCAGCTCCAGACCGAACACCGGGGAGCTGTTTTTT. It translates to CASSRPNTGELFF.

This clonotype was detected a few times. The chain is built from TRBV11-2 and TRBJ2-1; D is unresolved. The CDR3 length is 13 residues. Trimming shortened V by 4 bases and J by 0 bases, and 4 bases separated the two germline ends. Germline V gene lookup returns CDR1 SGHAT and CDR2 FQNNGV. The CDR3 loop is CASSSSSYNEQFF. CDR3 nucleotide sequence: TGTGCCAGCAGCTCGAGCTCCTACAATGAGCAGTTCTTC. The full variable domain, with the rest looked up from reference TRBV11-2 and TRBJ2-1, is EAGVAQSPRYKIIEKRQSVAFWCNPISGHATLYWYQQILGQGPKLLIQFQNNGVVDDSQLPKDRFSAERLKGVDSTLKIQPAKLEDSAVYLCASSSSSYNEQFFGPGTRLTVL.

This clonotype was picked up many times. The chain joins TRBV6-5 to TRBJ2-5; no definite D call. This CDR3 region has 13 residues. Trimming shortened V by 2 bases and J by 2 bases, and 6 bases separated the two germline ends. Germline values: CDR1 MNHEY, CDR2 SVGAGI. The CDR3 DNA is TGTGCCAGCAGTTACGGCTTTCAAGAGACCCAGTACTTC. Protein product: CASSYGFQETQYF.

This clonotype was counted at least ten times. The chain recombines TRBV6-1 with TRBJ2-7; 12 bases fit TRBD2. Germline V lookup: CDR1 MNHNS, CDR2 SASEGT. The CDR3 covers 16 residues. The ends lost 6 bases at V and 5 bases at J; junction bases unmatched: 11. CDR3 sequence reads: CASSRIWTSGTHEQYF. DNA of the CDR3: TGTGCCAGCAGCCGCATCTGGACTAGCGGGACCCACGAGCAGTACTTC.

This clonotype was detected many times. The V call is TRBV6-5, the J call TRBJ1-2; D is ambiguous. V lost 2 bases, J lost 2 bases, and 12 bases lay in between. This CDR3 is 15 amino acids long. Per the germline V gene, CDR1 is MNHEY and CDR2 is SVGAGI. The CDR3 DNA follows: TGTGCCAGCAGTTACAGTGCGGACGGGAACTATGGCTACACCTTC. Amino acid sequence: CASSYSADGNYGYTF.

There are many counts of this clonotype. J is TRBJ2-3 and V is TRBV6-2 or TRBV6-3, with D tentatively TRBD1 or TRBD2 (5 bases each). The CDR3 runs to 14 residues. Per germline, CDR1 MNHEY and CDR2 SVGEGT. V lost 2 bases to trimming and J lost 3 bases, with 9 bases between them. The CDR3 DNA reads TGTGCCAGCAGTTACACGGGGCTAACAGATACGCAGTATTTT. Encoded protein: CASSYTGLTDTQYF.

This clonotype was recorded at least ten times. V is TRBV28 and J is TRBJ2-7; D remains unclear. V was cut by 6 bases and J by 3 bases, with 6 bases left in between. CDR1 is MDHEN, CDR2 SYDVKM, per germline. The CDR3 totals 11 residues. The CDR3 protein is CASSRNYEQYF. The CDR3 DNA reads as TGTGCCAGCAGCCGAAACTACGAGCAGTACTTC.

This clonotype was counted many times. The chain recombines TRBV12-3 or TRBV12-4 with TRBJ2-7; D call uncertain. The CDR3 covers 13 residues. Trimming took 2 bases from V and 3 from J, leaving 8 bases between them. The CDR3 DNA reads as TGTGCCAGCAGTTTACGGGCTCACTACGAGCAGTACTTC. This encodes CASSLRAHYEQYF.

At least ten counts were recorded for this clonotype. The chain couples TRBV12-3 or TRBV12-4 to TRBJ2-7, with D possibly matching TRBD1 (6 bases). This CDR3 has 11 residues. Trimming shortened V by 4 bases and J by 12 bases, and 13 bases separated the two germline ends. DNA of the CDR3: TGTGCCAGCAGTTCGGGACATAGGTTGTACTTC. It translates to CASSSGHRLYF.

This clonotype has only a few counts. The chain is built from TRBV6-2 or TRBV6-3 and TRBJ1-5; tentative D call: TRBD1 (6 bases). The V and J ends lost 8 bases and 3 bases respectively, with 11 bases between them. There are 13 residues in the CDR3. Germline CDR1 reads MNHEY; CDR2 reads SVGEGT. CDR3 amino acids: CASGRGVNQPQHF. CDR3 nucleotide sequence: TGTGCCAGCGGCAGGGGCGTCAATCAGCCCCAGCATTTT.